This TCR beta chain stems from a study of OX40 agonist ivuxolimab in advanced cancers. Germline CDR1 is SGHRS and CDR2 is YFSETQ. Trimming pared 0 bases from V and 0 bases from J, leaving 9 bases between. The CDR3 runs to 16 residues. This table comes from immunoSEQ multiplex PCR, and its TCRdb copy is limited to in-frame clones, with some not included. The sample carries about 47,000 clones, approximately 82% recorded once. The rearrangement joins TRBV5-1 to TRBJ2-2; no firm D call. The source of this sequence is an adult with an advanced solid tumor such as melanoma, head and neck, liver or kidney cancer. The source material was CD4+ or CD8+ T cells sorted from blood, sampled in a trial of the OX40 agonist ivuxolimab. CDR3 nucleotides: TGCGCCAGCAGCTTGGCTCCCGGAGCGAACACCGGGGAGCTGTTTTTT. This codes for CASSLAPGANTGELFF.